The rows below give T cell receptor beta chains drawn from one sample of a study of cytomegalovirus exposure and HLA in healthy donors. Method: immunoSEQ multiplex PCR; TCRdb's copy keeps in-frame clones and lacks some. In the table there are around 170,000 clones, approximately 84% of which are singletons. Sequences were obtained from PBMCs. The receptors shown here come from a man aged 50-60 years in good health and CMV-seronegative. The CDR3 runs from the conserved cysteine through the conserved F or W.

V gene	J gene	CDR3 protein
TRBV18	TRBJ2-7	CASSPGQGAVSEQYF
TRBV6-1	TRBJ1-2	CASSDLAVYGYTF
TRBV19	TRBJ2-3	CASKGRGPTDTQYF
TRBV7-6	TRBJ2-7	CASSLDQGAYEQYF
TRBV4-3	TRBJ2-5	CASSQEYSLAGGRETQYF
TRBV4-1	TRBJ1-1	CASSQAPWGLGTEAFF
TRBV2	TRBJ1-2	CASMNFGTGYGYTF
TRBV7-8	TRBJ1-6	CASSRDRWSPLHF
TRBV4-1	TRBJ2-6	CASNQGLTGANVLTF
TRBV11-3	TRBJ2-2	CASTPAGPGELFF
TRBV4-2	TRBJ2-1	CASSLSGVNEQFF
TRBV9	TRBJ2-7	CASSPTGSYEQYF
TRBV10-2	TRBJ2-7	CASIEAGGSGEQYF
TRBV7-9	TRBJ2-7	CSSSLSHEQYF
TRBV11-2	TRBJ1-1	CASSSKQGNTEAFF
TRBV2	TRBJ2-2	CASRQGGTGELFF
TRBV7-2	TRBJ2-5	CASSLRQGQSLSKTQYF
TRBV7-2	TRBJ2-7	CASSFHSRKYEQYF
TRBV30	TRBJ1-5	CAWSPRDRGLFNNQPQHF
TRBV2	TRBJ1-4	CASSEVRGAEKLFF
TRBV27	TRBJ2-7	CASSFGGAAYEQYF
TRBV5-4	TRBJ2-3	CASGTKRGNGDTQYF
TRBV4-1	TRBJ1-5	CASSQTQNSQPQHF
TRBV6-5	TRBJ1-1	CASRLGRTAAFF
TRBV9	TRBJ2-3	CASRLGAGGGPEDTQYF
TRBV5-1	TRBJ2-7	CASSLMGGSSYEQYF
TRBV27	TRBJ1-4	CASSLRAVRGANEKLFF
TRBV7-3	TRBJ2-3	CASSPGEYTDTQYF